These 13 T cell receptor beta chains were sequenced from one sample in a study of blood T cell repertoires in COVID-19. TCRdb's table, derived via immunoSEQ multiplex PCR, lists solely in-frame clones and lacks some. Of 70,000 to 90,000 clones in the sample, roughly 88% were seen once. Sequencing input: peripheral blood. These receptors came from a human donor in a cohort sampled during active COVID-19.

The chain has TRBV11-2 and TRBJ2-6, with D perhaps matching TRBD1 (5 bases). V lost 3 bases and J lost 3, with 18 bases in between. CDR1 is SGHAT and CDR2 is FQNNGV in the germline V gene. The CDR3 is 18 residues long. This CDR3 reads CASSFWGSGFSGANVLTF. In DNA, the CDR3 is TGTGCCAGCAGCTTCTGGGGCTCCGGCTTTAGTGGGGCCAACGTCCTGACTTTC.

CDR3 nucleotides: TGTGCCAGCAGCCACGGGACAGGGCCCTACGAGCAGTACTTC. Amino acids: CASSHGTGPYEQYF. The chain carries TRBV11-3 and TRBJ2-7; 9 bases fit TRBD1. V trimming: 5 bases; J trimming: 2 bases; junction bases outside the gene matches: 4. The CDR3 totals 14 residues. CDR1 and CDR2 from the germline V gene are SGHNT and YENEEA. Looking up the rest from reference TRBV11-3 and TRBJ2-7 gives the full variable domain: EAGVVQSPRYKIIEKKQPVAFWCNPISGHNTLYWYLQNLGQGPELLIRYENEEAVDDSQLPKDRFSAERLKGVDSTLKIQPAELGDSAVYLCASSHGTGPYEQYFGPGTRLTVT.

V is TRBV5-6 and J is TRBJ2-7; D might be TRBD1 (6 bases). The CDR3 is 15 amino acids. Looked up from germline, CDR1 is SGHDT and CDR2 is YYEEEE. Trimming pared 4 bases from V and 4 bases from J, leaving 18 bases between. The CDR3 reads CASSAQGTVYYEQYF. The CDR3 DNA reads as TGTGCCAGCAGCGCACAGGGCACGGTGTATTACGAGCAGTACTTC.

The V and J genes are TRBV7-3 and TRBJ2-6; TRBD1 is a possible D gene (6 bases). The CDR3 sequence is 15 residues long. Trimming took off 5 bases at V and 0 bases at J, with 8 bases between the two ends. Germline loops: CDR1 SGHTA, CDR2 FQGTGA. CDR3 nucleotides: TGTGCCAGCAGCCCAGGGGTCTCTGGGGCCAACGTCCTGACTTTC. It yields the protein CASSPGVSGANVLTF.

The chain has TRBV2 and TRBJ2-3, with TRBD2 identical over 8 bases. J gave up 3 bases and V 6 bases, and 17 bases lay outside the gene matches. This CDR3 has 18 residues. Germline-derived CDR1 and CDR2 are SNHLY and FYNNEI. The CDR3 nucleotides read TGTGCCAGCAGCGCCCTATCAGGAGGCGGGGGGAGAACAGATACGCAGTATTTT. This sequence encodes CASSALSGGGGRTDTQYF.

This chain uses TRBV18 with TRBJ1-1, with unresolved D. CDR1 and CDR2 from the germline V gene are KGHSH and LQKENI. The CDR3 is made up of 15 amino acids. Trimming cost V 1 base and J 3 bases, with 12 bases left between them. CDR3 bases: TGTGCCAGCTCACCACTTCTCGATCAGGACACTGAAGCTTTCTTT. Translated, it gives CASSPLLDQDTEAFF. Variable domain in full (rest from reference TRBV18 and TRBJ1-1): NAGVMQNPRHLVRRRGQEARLRCSPMKGHSHVYWYRQLPEEGLKFMVYLQKENIIDESGMPKERFSAEFPKEGPSILRIQQVVRGDSAAYFCASSPLLDQDTEAFFGQGTRLTVV.

This rearrangement joins TRBV9 to TRBJ2-2, with D possibly matching TRBD1 (5 bases). The CDR3 runs to 15 residues. Germline V CDR1 and CDR2: SGDLS, YYNGEE. V shed 0 bases and J shed 1 base, with 7 bases lying between them. CDR3 bases: TGTGCCAGCAGCGTAGACAGGCGGAACACCGGGGAGCTGTTTTTT. Translated, it gives CASSVDRRNTGELFF.

The chain employs TRBV18 and TRBJ1-2, with D possibly being TRBD1 (5 bases). There are 15 residues in the CDR3. Germline V CDR1 and CDR2: KGHSH, LQKENI. Trimming removed 0 bases from V and 4 bases from J, with 12 bases in between. The CDR3 protein is CASSPPPGLSYGYTF. The DNA of the CDR3 is TGTGCCAGCTCACCACCCCCAGGGCTTTCCTATGGCTACACCTTC.

This chain connects TRBV6-6 to TRBJ2-2; 8 bases line up with TRBD1. CDR1 is MNHNY and CDR2 is SVGAGI in the germline V gene (reference sequence). CDR3 length: 14 residues. V trimming: 7 bases; J trimming: 5 bases; junction bases outside the gene matches: 6. The CDR3 spells CASKQGARTGELFF. In DNA form, the CDR3 reads TGTGCCAGCAAGCAGGGGGCAAGGACCGGGGAGCTGTTTTTT.

The gene calls are TRBV4-2 and TRBJ2-3; 13 bases are a match to TRBD2. CDR1 and CDR2 from the germline V gene are LGHNA and YNFKEQ. CDR3 size: 16 residues. Germline trimming cut 2 bases from V and 5 bases from J; bases unmatched to any gene: 4. The CDR3: CASSQTSGRAQDTQYF. In DNA form, the CDR3 reads TGTGCCAGCAGCCAAACTAGCGGGAGGGCCCAAGATACGCAGTATTTT.

The chain recombines TRBV14 with TRBJ2-7; 9 bases line up with TRBD1. The trim removed 4 bases at V and 3 bases at J, leaving 4 bases unmatched. This CDR3 contains 14 residues. The V gene's germline CDR1 is SGHDN and CDR2 FVKESK. This CDR3 is CASSRGQGIYEQYF. CDR3 nucleotide sequence: TGTGCCAGCAGCCGAGGACAGGGGATCTACGAGCAGTACTTC.

J is TRBJ1-6 and V is TRBV7-2, with 8 nucleotides matching TRBD1. In germline, CDR1 is SGHTA, CDR2 FQGNSA. Trimming removed 3 bases from V and 9 bases from J; junction bases left unmatched: 7. This CDR3 has 15 amino acids. CDR3 DNA: TGTGCCAGCAGCTTCGGACAGGGACTTGGTTCACCCCTCCACTTT. Amino acids: CASSFGQGLGSPLHF. Supplemented by reference TRBV7-2 and TRBJ1-6, the full variable domain reads GAGVSQSPSNKVTEKGKDVELRCDPISGHTALYWYRQSLGQGLEFLIYFQGNSAPDKSGLPSDRFSAERTGGSVSTLTIQRTQQEDSAVYLCASSFGQGLGSPLHFGNGTRLTVT.

The V call is TRBV28, the J call TRBJ2-1, with 8 bases identical to TRBD2. From germline, CDR1 is MDHEN and CDR2 SYDVKM. V gave up 5 bases and J gave up 9 bases; unmatched junction bases: 9. The CDR3 runs 14 residues. CDR3 sequence reads: CASSETTSAGEQFF. CDR3 nucleotides: TGTGCCAGCAGTGAAACGACTAGCGCGGGTGAGCAGTTCTTC.